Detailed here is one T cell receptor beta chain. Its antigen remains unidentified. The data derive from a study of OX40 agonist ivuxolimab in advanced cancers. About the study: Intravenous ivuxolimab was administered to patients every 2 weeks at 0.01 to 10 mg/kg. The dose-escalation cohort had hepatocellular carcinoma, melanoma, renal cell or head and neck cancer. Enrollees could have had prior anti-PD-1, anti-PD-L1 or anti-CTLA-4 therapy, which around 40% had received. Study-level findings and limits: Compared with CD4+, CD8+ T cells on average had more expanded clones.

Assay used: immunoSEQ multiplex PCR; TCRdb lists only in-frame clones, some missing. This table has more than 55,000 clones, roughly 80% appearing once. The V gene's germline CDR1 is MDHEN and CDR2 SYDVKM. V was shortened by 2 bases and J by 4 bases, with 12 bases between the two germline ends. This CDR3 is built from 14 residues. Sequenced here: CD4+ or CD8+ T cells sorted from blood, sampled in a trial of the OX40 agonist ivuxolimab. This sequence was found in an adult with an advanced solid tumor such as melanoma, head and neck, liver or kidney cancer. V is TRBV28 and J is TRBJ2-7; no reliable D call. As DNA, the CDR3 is TGTGCCAGCAGTTTACTGGGGTATCCTTACGAGCAGTACTTC. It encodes CASSLLGYPYEQYF.